This T cell receptor beta chain emerged from a study of radiotherapy plus CTLA-4 blockade in lung cancer. About the research overall: Across the patients, objective responses occurred in less than 20%, and disease control in 30% to 35%. General study results and limits: After radiotherapy and ipilimumab, tumor-derived clones expanded in peripheral blood. With interferon-beta, early dynamics of blood T cell clones were reported to best predict response.

Here immunoSEQ multiplex PCR was the method, and the copy in TCRdb shows in-frame clones only, minus some. Of about 45,000 clones listed, 63% are singletons. The CDR3 is made up of 16 amino acids. Germline loops: CDR1 SNHLY, CDR2 FYNNEI. V shed 6 bases and J 7 bases; nucleotides not matched to a gene: 10. As concerns this clone: Its target is not known.

The J gene is TRBJ2-2, the V gene TRBV2; 11 nucleotides line up with TRBD1. This TCR was sampled from a human donor with non-small cell lung cancer who had a partial response to radiotherapy plus ipilimumab. The sample was peripheral blood, taken from a patient treated with radiotherapy plus ipilimumab. The CDR3: CASRAGQGARVGELFF. CDR3 coding DNA: TGTGCCAGCAGAGCCGGACAGGGGGCTCGGGTCGGGGAGCTGTTTTTT.